What follows describes a single TCR beta chain. What it binds is unknown. Trimming cost V 5 bases and J 6 bases, with 8 bases left between them. The CDR3 loop spans 12 amino acids. Per germline, CDR1 SEHNR and CDR2 FQNEAQ (reference sequence). The sample comes from a study of cytomegalovirus exposure and HLA in healthy donors. Using immunoSEQ multiplex PCR, the repertoire was profiled, and TCRdb retains in-frame clones only, with some absent. The sample has about 140,000 clones, 80% to 90% seen once; the top ten hold under 1.5%. Notes on the study in general: Listed as cytomegalovirus-associated were approximately 160 TCR beta chains.

The clonotype was recovered from a woman aged 25 to 39 in good health and CMV-seronegative. Material: PBMCs. This chain links TRBV7-9 with TRBJ1-3; no definite D call. Written as DNA, the CDR3 is TGTGCCAGCAGCAGATTAGAAAACACCATATATTTT. This gives the protein CASSRLENTIYF.